In its sample, the clone carrying this T cell receptor (beta chain) was seen once. The antigen is undetermined. This sample stems from a study of shared clonotypes between healthy human individuals. General study points: Clonotypes that were shared across a few donors made up roughly 5% of naive CD4 clonotypes. A small donor pool kept down the genetic and exposure-history diversity that was represented. Naive subsets usually exceeded memory subsets in estimated richness.

The CDR3 is made up of 15 amino acids. V was shortened by 10 bases and J by 3 bases, with 18 bases between the two germline ends. All participating donors were Caucasian adults from Nashville, Tennessee. Assay used: immunoSEQ multiplex PCR; TCRdb lists only in-frame clones, some missing. The table has some 2,500,000 clones, around 90% seen once; the top ten hold around 0.38%. The rearrangement joins TRBV23-1 to TRBJ2-2, with D possibly matching TRBD1 (5 bases). TRBV23-1 qualifies as an ORF whose function is uncertain. The source of this sequence is a man in his late teens or twenties in good health. Some clones in this sample may be carry-over from other donors' samples. Sequences were obtained from naive CD4+ T cells from PBMCs. As for subset: CD45RA+ positively selected. The CDR3 DNA sequence: TGCGCCAACCCCTCAGGGATTCAGGACACCGGGGAGCTGTTTTTT. This codes for CANPSGIQDTGELFF.